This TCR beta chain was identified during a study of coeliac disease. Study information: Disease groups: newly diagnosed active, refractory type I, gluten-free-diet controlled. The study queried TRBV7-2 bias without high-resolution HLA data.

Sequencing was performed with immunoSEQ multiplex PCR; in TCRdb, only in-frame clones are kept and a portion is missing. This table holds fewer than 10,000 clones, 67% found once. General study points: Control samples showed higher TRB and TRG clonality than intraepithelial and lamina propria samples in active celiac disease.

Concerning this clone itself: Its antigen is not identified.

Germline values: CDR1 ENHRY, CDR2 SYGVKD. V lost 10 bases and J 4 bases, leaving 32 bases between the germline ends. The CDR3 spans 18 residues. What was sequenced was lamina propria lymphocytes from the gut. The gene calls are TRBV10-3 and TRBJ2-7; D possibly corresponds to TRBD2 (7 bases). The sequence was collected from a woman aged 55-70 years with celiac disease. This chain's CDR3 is CATRPHREGGRGGYEQYF. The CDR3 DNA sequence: TGTGCCACGAGACCCCACAGGGAGGGCGGGCGGGGAGGGTACGAGCAGTACTTC.